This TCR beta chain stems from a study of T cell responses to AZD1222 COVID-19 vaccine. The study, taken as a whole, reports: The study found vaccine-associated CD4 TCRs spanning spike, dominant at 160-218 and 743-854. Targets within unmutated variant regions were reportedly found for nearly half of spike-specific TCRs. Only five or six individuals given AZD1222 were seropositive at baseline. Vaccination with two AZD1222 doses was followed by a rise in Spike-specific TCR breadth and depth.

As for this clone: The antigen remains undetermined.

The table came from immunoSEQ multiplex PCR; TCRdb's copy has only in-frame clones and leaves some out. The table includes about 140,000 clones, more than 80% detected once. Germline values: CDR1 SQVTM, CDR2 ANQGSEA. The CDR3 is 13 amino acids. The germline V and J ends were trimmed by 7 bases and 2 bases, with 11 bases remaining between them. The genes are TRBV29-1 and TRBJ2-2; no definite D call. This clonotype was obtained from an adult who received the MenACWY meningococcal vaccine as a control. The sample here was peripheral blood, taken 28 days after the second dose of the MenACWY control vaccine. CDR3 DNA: TGCAGCGCCCCCGACCCAAACACCGGGGAGCTGTTTTTT. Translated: CSAPDPNTGELFF.